Following are 5 T cell receptor beta chains from one sample sequenced in a study of blood T cell repertoires in COVID-19. Produced via immunoSEQ multiplex PCR; TCRdb's table is partial and in-frame only. The profile shows approximately 170,000 clones, 65% to 85% of them singletons. Sequenced sample: peripheral blood. Source of these receptors: a human donor with acute or convalescent COVID-19. The donor label of this sample is uncertain.

In this sample, this clone turned up many times. J is TRBJ1-3 and V is TRBV14, with 9 bases matching TRBD1. The J segment lost 8 bases and the V segment lost 2 bases, leaving 7 bases of the junction unmatched. The CDR3 has 15 residues. From germline, CDR1 is SGHDN and CDR2 FVKESK. CDR3 loop: CASSQPGQGKHTIYF. The CDR3 DNA reads as TGTGCCAGCAGCCAACCGGGACAGGGAAAACACACCATATATTTT.

The table lists this clone with a count of one. The chain recombines TRBV10-2 with TRBJ2-2; perhaps TRBD1 as D (6 bases). The CDR3 runs to 16 residues. The ends were cut back, 5 bases at V and 2 bases at J, with 15 bases in the middle. In germline, CDR1 is WSHSY, CDR2 SAAADI. The CDR3 reads CASSSGVVSNTGELFF. CDR3 DNA sequence: TGCGCCAGCAGTTCAGGGGTTGTTTCCAACACCGGGGAGCTGTTTTTT.

The rearrangement joins TRBV7-9 to TRBJ1-5, with 7 bases lining up with TRBD1. CDR1 and CDR2 (germline): SEHNR, FQNEAQ (reference sequence). The CDR3 is made up of 15 amino acids. V lost 1 base, J lost 1 base, and 1 base stayed unmatched. CDR3 loop: CASSLDRGSNQPQHF. CDR3 sequence (DNA): TGTGCCAGCAGCTTAGACAGGGGAAGCAATCAGCCCCAGCATTTT.

The V gene is TRBV11-2, the J gene TRBJ2-7, with TRBD1 identical over 9 bases. V lost 5 bases and J lost 3; bases outside the gene matches: 8. The CDR3 length is 15 residues. Per germline, CDR1 SGHAT and CDR2 FQNNGV. CDR3 nucleotide sequence: TGTGCCAGCAGCGAAGAACAGGGGGCGAGCTACGAGCAGTACTTC. It is translated as CASSEEQGASYEQYF.

The rearrangement joins TRBV5-1 to TRBJ1-2, with D perhaps matching TRBD1 (5 bases). Germline V gene data show CDR1 as SGHRS and CDR2 as YFSETQ. V shed 6 bases and J shed 6 bases, with 15 bases lying between them. CDR3 size: 13 residues. This CDR3 is CASNPSGFDGYTF. Written as DNA, the CDR3 is TGCGCCAGCAACCCCTCAGGGTTCGATGGCTACACCTTC.